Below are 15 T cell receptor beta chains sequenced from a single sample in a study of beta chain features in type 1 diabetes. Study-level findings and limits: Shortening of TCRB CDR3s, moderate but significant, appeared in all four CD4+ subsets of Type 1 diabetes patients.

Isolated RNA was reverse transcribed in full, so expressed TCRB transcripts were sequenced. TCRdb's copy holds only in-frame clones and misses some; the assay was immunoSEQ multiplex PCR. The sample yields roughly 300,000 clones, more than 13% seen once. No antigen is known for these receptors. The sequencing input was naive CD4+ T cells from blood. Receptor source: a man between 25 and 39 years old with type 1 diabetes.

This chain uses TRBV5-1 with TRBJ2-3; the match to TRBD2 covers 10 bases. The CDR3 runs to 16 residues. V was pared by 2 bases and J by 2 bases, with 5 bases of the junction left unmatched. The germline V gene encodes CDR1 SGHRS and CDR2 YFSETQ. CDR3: CASSLRTSGYTDTQYF. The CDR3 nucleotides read TGCGCCAGCAGCTTAAGGACTAGCGGATACACAGATACGCAGTATTTT.

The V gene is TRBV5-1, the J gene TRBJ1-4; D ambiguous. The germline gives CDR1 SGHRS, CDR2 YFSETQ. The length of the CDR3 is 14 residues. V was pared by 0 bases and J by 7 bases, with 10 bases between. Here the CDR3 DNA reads TGCGCCAGCAGCTTGGTGGGAGCCGGTGAAAAACTGTTTTTT. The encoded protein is CASSLVGAGEKLFF.

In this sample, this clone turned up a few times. The CDR3 DNA is TGTGCCAGCAGCCAGGGACAGAACTACGAGCAGTACTTC. Translated: CASSQGQNYEQYF. The rearrangement uses TRBV7-8 and TRBJ2-7; 7 positions match TRBD1. The germline V gene encodes CDR1 SGHVS and CDR2 FQNEAQ. The CDR3 loop spans 13 amino acids. Trimming cost V 5 bases and J 3 bases; bases outside gene matches: 4. Full variable domain (remainder filled in from reference TRBV7-8 and TRBJ2-7): GAGVSQSPRYKVAKRGQDVALRCDPISGHVSLFWYQQALGQGPEFLTYFQNEAQLDKSGLPSDRFFAERPEGSVSTLKIQRTQQEDSAVYLCASSQGQNYEQYFGPGTRLTVT.

The CDR3 bases are TGTGCCAGCAGCTTCCAAGATACGCAGTATTTT. Residues: CASSFQDTQYF. This chain links TRBV7-9 with TRBJ2-3; no clear D gene. The CDR3 extends over 11 amino acids. V lost 3 bases and J lost 5, with 3 bases in between. In germline, CDR1 is SEHNR, CDR2 FQNEAQ (reference sequence).

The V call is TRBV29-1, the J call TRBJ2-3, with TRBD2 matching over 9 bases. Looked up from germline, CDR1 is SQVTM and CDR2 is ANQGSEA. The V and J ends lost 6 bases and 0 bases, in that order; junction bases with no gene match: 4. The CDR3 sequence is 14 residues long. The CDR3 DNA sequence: TGCAGCGTAGCTAGCGGGATTAGCACAGATACGCAGTATTTT. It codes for CSVASGISTDTQYF.

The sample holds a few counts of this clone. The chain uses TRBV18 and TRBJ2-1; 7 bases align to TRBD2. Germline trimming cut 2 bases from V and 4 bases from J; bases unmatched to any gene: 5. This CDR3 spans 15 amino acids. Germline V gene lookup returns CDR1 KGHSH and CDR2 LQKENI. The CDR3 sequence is CASSPGSSGYNEQFF. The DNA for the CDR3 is TGTGCCAGCTCACCAGGGTCTAGCGGATACAATGAGCAGTTCTTC.

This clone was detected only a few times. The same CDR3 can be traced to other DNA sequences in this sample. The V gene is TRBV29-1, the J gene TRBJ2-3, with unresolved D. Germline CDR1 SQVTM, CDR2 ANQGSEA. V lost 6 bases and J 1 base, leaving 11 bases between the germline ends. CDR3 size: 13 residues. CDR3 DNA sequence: TGCAGCGTGCGACTCAGTGGCACAGATACGCAGTATTTT. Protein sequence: CSVRLSGTDTQYF.

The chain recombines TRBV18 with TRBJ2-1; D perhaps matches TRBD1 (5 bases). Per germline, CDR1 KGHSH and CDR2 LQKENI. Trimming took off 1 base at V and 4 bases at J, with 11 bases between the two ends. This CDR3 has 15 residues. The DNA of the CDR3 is TGTGCCAGCTCACCACTTGGGGCCAGGTACAATGAGCAGTTCTTC. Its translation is CASSPLGARYNEQFF.

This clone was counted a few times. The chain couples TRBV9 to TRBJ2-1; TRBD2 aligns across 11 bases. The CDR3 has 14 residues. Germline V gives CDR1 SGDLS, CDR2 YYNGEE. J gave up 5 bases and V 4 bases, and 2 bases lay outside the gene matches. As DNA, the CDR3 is TGTGCCAGCAGCCCGGGACTAGCGGACAATGAGCAGTTCTTC. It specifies CASSPGLADNEQFF.

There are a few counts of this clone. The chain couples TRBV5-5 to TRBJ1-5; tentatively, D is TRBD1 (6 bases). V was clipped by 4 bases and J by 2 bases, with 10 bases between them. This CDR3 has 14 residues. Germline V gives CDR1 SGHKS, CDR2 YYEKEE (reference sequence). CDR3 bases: TGTGCCAGCAGCCAACAGGGAGGCAATCAGCCCCAGCATTTT. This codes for CASSQQGGNQPQHF.

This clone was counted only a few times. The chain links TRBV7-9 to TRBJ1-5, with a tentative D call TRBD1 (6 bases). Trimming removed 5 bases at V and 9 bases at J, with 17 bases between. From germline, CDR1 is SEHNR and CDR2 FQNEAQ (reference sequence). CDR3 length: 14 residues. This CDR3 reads CASSGQGIDTPQHF. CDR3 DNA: TGTGCCAGCAGCGGTCAGGGGATCGATACGCCCCAGCATTTT.

The CDR3 reads CASSLRGLAGGDIQYF. For the CDR3, the DNA is TGCGCCAGCAGCTTGAGGGGACTAGCCGGCGGGGACATTCAGTACTTC. The chain is built from TRBV5-1 and TRBJ2-4; 9 nucleotides match TRBD2. The junction had 10 bases not matched to a gene; V was cut back by 1 base and J by 8 bases. The CDR3 extends over 16 amino acids. Germline V CDR1 and CDR2: SGHRS, YFSETQ. Variable domain in full (rest from reference TRBV5-1 and TRBJ2-4): KAGVTQTPRYLIKTRGQQVTLSCSPISGHRSVSWYQQTPGQGLQFLFEYFSETQRNKGNFPGRFSGRQFSNSRSEMNVSTLELGDSALYLCASSLRGLAGGDIQYFGAGTRLSVL.

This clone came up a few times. Written as DNA, the CDR3 is TGTGCCAGCAGTTACTCGCGGCGGGACAGGTGGTTCTTC. Protein product: CASSYSRRDRWFF. V gene TRBV6-5 combines with J gene TRBJ2-1, with 8 bases that match TRBD1. This CDR3 is 13 amino acids long. Trimming at V came to 0 bases and at J to 15 bases, leaving 7 bases not matched to a gene. Germline values: CDR1 MNHEY, CDR2 SVGAGI.

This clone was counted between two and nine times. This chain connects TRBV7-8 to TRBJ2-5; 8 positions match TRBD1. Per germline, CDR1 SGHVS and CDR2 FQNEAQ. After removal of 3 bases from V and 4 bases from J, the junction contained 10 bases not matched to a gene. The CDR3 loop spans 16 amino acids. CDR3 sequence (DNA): TGTGCCAGCAGCTTTGGCACAGGGGGTGCGCGAGAGACCCAGTACTTC. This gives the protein CASSFGTGGARETQYF.

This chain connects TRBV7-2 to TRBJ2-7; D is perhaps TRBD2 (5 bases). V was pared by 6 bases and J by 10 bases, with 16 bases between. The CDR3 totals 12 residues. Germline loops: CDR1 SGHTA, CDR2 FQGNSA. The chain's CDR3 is CASSLGIYTQYF. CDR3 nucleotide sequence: TGTGCCAGCAGTCTCGGGATCTACACCCAGTACTTC.